This paragraph covers one T cell receptor (beta chain) sequence. This CDR3 has 16 amino acids. Germline V gene sequence: CDR1 SGHTA, CDR2 FQGNSA. Trimming took off 5 bases at V and 3 bases at J, with 20 bases between the two ends. The data were obtained in a study of blood T cells in healthy people across ages. Primed by a sample-barcoded 5' primer and a J-beta primer mix, a second PCR proceeded for about 6 to 11 cycles. Every single cDNA molecule received a tag from a template-switch adaptor with 12 random nucleotides. TCRdb called the 5' RACE reads again in MiXCR, with one record for every CDR3 protein. The sample includes around 800,000 distinct CDR3 sequences, around 62% of them seen just once.

The sample was blood. The chain uses TRBV7-2 and TRBJ2-7, with D tentatively TRBD2 (6 bases). This receptor was obtained from a young man in good health. In DNA form, the CDR3 reads TGTGCCAGCAGCCCGCGGTTAGGCGGGGCCCACTACGAGCAGTACTTC. Its protein product is CASSPRLGGAHYEQYF.